The present T cell receptor (beta chain) was sequenced within a study of cytomegalovirus exposure and HLA in healthy donors. Looking at the study overall: Genetic ancestry analysis placed over 75% of the roughly 400 donors that were genotyped in the Caucasian-associated cluster. Study conclusions and caveats: Most of the TCR beta V segments (in an earlier analysis) were productive either about 90% or about 30% of the time. As a later analysis showed, a missense DCLRE1C variant was linked to trimming of TCR beta V- and J-genes.

Germline loops: CDR1 SGHVS, CDR2 FQNEAQ. V was clipped by 6 bases and J by 0 bases, with 9 bases between them. This CDR3 is built from 15 residues. Note on this clone: Its target is unknown.

PCR primers comprised 60 Vbeta and 13 Jbeta primers. TCRdb's table, derived via immunoSEQ multiplex PCR, lists solely in-frame clones and lacks some. The data contain about 120,000 clones, more than 60% of them singletons. The donors (healthy individuals) were bone marrow donors. The sequenced material came from PBMCs. This chain joins TRBV7-8 and TRBJ1-6; D is unresolved. The sequence derives from a woman aged 40 to 50 in good health and CMV-seronegative. CDR3 loop: CASSIGGSYNSPLHF. The CDR3 DNA reads TGTGCCAGCAGTATCGGCGGCTCCTATAATTCACCCCTCCACTTT.